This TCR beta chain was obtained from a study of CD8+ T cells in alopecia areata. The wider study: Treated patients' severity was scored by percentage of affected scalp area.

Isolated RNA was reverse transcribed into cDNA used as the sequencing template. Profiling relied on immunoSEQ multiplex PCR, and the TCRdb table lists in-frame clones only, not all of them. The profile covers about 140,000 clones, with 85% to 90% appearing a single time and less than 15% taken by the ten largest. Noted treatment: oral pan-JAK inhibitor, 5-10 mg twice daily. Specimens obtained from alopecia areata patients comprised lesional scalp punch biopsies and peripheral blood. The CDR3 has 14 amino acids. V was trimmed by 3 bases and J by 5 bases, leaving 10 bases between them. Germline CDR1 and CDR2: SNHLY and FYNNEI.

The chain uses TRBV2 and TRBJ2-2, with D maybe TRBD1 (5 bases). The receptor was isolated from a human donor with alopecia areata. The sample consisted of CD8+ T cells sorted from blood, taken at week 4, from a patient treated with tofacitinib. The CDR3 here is CASSEGPNTGELFF. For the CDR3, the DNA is TGTGCCAGCAGTGAGGGGCCAAATACCGGGGAGCTGTTTTTT.